The 28 T cell receptor beta chains presented below share a single source sample, sequenced in a study of cytomegalovirus exposure and HLA in healthy donors. It was with 60 Vbeta and 13 Jbeta primers that the PCR ran. Sequencing used immunoSEQ multiplex PCR; TCRdb keeps in-frame clones, though not all of them. Of about 120,000 clones in the sample, about 8.6% were seen once. Sequencing used PBMCs. These receptors all come from a woman between 40 and 55 years old in good health and CMV-seropositive.

A few counts support this clone. V gene TRBV19 combines with J gene TRBJ2-5; 14 nucleotides align to TRBD2. This CDR3 comprises 19 residues. The germline V gene has CDR1 LNHDA and CDR2 SQIVND (reference sequence). The junction had 10 bases not matched to a gene; V was cut back by 3 bases and J by 1 base. The CDR3: CASSINGPTSGGVQETQYF. The CDR3 bases are TGTGCCAGTAGTATCAATGGGCCGACTAGCGGGGGGGTCCAAGAGACCCAGTACTTC.

V usage is TRBV30 and J usage is TRBJ2-7; TRBD2 matches 12 bases. The CDR3 covers 16 residues. Germline lookup yields CDR1 GTSNPN and CDR2 SVGIG (reference sequence). J gave up 5 bases and V 1 base, and 9 bases lay outside the gene matches. Written as DNA, the CDR3 is TGTGCCTGGAGTGAACTAGCGGGGGGATATACCCACGAGCAGTACTTC. It yields the protein CAWSELAGGYTHEQYF.

Regarding this clone: A read error may account for a junction end that differs from germline. The chain carries TRBV2 and TRBJ1-2, with a weak D call TRBD1 (5 bases). The CDR3 spans 14 residues. The germline CDR1 and CDR2 sequences are SNHLY and FYNNEI. The DNA for the CDR3 is TGTGCCAGCACTGAATCCAGGGAATCCTATGGCTACACCTTC. Translation gives CASTESRESYGYTF.

V is TRBV4-1 and J is TRBJ1-5; no clear D. The CDR3 has 14 residues. Germline V gene data show CDR1 as MGHRA and CDR2 as YSYEKL. Trimming removed 0 bases from V and 6 bases from J, with 9 bases in between. The CDR3, as DNA: TGCGCCAGCAGCCAAGAGAGGGCAGGTCAGCCCCAGCATTTT. Translated: CASSQERAGQPQHF.

This chain uses TRBV25-1 with TRBJ1-6; D is unclear. Germline V CDR1 and CDR2: MGHDK, SYGVNS. The CDR3 is 15 amino acids. Trimming pared 3 bases from V and 4 bases from J, leaving 10 bases between. The CDR3 protein is CASSDPGSYNSPLHF. CDR3 in DNA: TGTGCCAGCAGTGACCCGGGATCATATAATTCACCCCTCCACTTT.

This clone occurred a few times. CDR3 sequence: CASSPLDREDEQFF. The DNA of the CDR3 is TGTGCCAGCAGCCCACTGGACAGGGAGGATGAGCAGTTCTTC. The V gene is TRBV7-7, the J gene TRBJ2-1; TRBD1 agrees at 8 bases. The CDR3 has 14 amino acids. Germline values: CDR1 SSHAT, CDR2 FNYEAQ (reference sequence). J lost 8 bases, V lost 5 bases, and 8 bases had no gene match. The entire variable domain, with the rest obtained from reference TRBV7-7 and TRBJ2-1, is as follows: GAGVSQSPRYKVTKRGQDVTLRCDPISSHATLYWYQQALGQGPEFLTYFNYEAQPDKSGLPSDRFSAERPEGSISTLTIQRTEQRDSAMYRCASSPLDREDEQFFGPGTRLTVL.

V usage is TRBV29-1 and J usage is TRBJ2-7, with a possible D match to TRBD1 (5 bases). The V end lost 7 bases, the J end lost 2 bases, and 9 bases lay between the germline ends. This CDR3 has 11 amino acids. The germline gives CDR1 SQVTM, CDR2 ANQGSEA. DNA of the CDR3: TGCAGCGCCACACAGGCCTACGAGCAGTACTTC. The encoded protein is CSATQAYEQYF.

The CDR3 protein is CASSLVPQGKYEQYF. The CDR3 coding sequence is TGTGCCAGCAGCTTGGTGCCCCAGGGCAAGTACGAGCAGTACTTC. The V call is TRBV5-4, the J call TRBJ2-7; D might be TRBD1 (5 bases). The germline V gene encodes CDR1 SGHNT and CDR2 YYREEE (reference sequence). The CDR3 runs to 15 residues. Trimming removed 0 bases from V and 4 bases from J, with 14 bases in between.

The chain uses TRBV19 and TRBJ2-3; the D gene is possibly TRBD2 (6 bases). Germline CDR1 and CDR2: LNHDA and SQIVND (reference sequence). The CDR3 loop spans 16 amino acids. V gave up 4 bases and J gave up 2 bases, with 16 bases separating them. The CDR3 reads CASSKENGGDTDTQYF. Here the CDR3 DNA reads TGTGCCAGTAGTAAGGAGAACGGGGGAGACACAGATACGCAGTATTTT.

The chain combines TRBV18 with TRBJ1-5, with D maybe TRBD1 (5 bases). The length of the CDR3 is 17 residues. Trimming stripped 8 bases from V and 1 base from J, with 21 bases between. Germline V gene data show CDR1 as KGHSH and CDR2 as LQKENI. As DNA, the CDR3 is TGTGCCAGCGCACTCGCCGGGCAGGGAAGAAGCAATCAGCCCCAGCATTTT. Its protein product is CASALAGQGRSNQPQHF.

The chain is built from TRBV2 and TRBJ2-5; D remains ambiguous. The CDR3 runs 11 residues. Trimming pared 4 bases from V and 3 bases from J, leaving 3 bases between. Germline V gives CDR1 SNHLY, CDR2 FYNNEI. The CDR3 is CASSAEETQYF. DNA for the CDR3: TGTGCCAGCAGTGCGGAAGAGACCCAGTACTTC.

This clone was recorded a few times. Its ends do not fully match the called genes, so a read error is possible. The genes are TRBV6-5 and TRBJ2-2; 7 nucleotides match TRBD1. This CDR3 has 14 amino acids. Per the germline V gene, CDR1 is MNHEY and CDR2 is SVGAGI. The CDR3 protein is CASSYIGPTGEMFF. In nucleotides, the CDR3 is TGTGCCAGCAGTTATATCGGCCCCACAGGGGAGATGTTTTTT.

This clone was found a few times. This chain uses TRBV5-6 with TRBJ1-1; 8 positions agree with TRBD1. Germline V CDR1 and CDR2: SGHDT, YYEEEE. The ends lost 0 bases at V and 2 bases at J; junction bases unmatched: 3. The CDR3 loop spans 15 amino acids. Written as DNA, the CDR3 is TGTGCCAGCAGCTTGGTGGGACAGGCCAACACTGAAGCTTTCTTT. This sequence encodes CASSLVGQANTEAFF.

V and J are TRBV5-5 and TRBJ1-1; 9 bases map to TRBD1. The CDR3 extends over 16 amino acids. Germline V CDR1 and CDR2: SGHKS, YYEKEE (reference sequence). The V segment lost 3 bases and the J segment 7 bases; nucleotides outside the gene matches: 13. The CDR3 nucleotides are TGTGCCAGCAGCTCGGACAGGGGCCTATCCCAGGTTGAAGCTTTCTTT. This encodes CASSSDRGLSQVEAFF. Complete variable domain (other parts from reference TRBV5-5 and TRBJ1-1): DAGVTQSPTHLIKTRGQQVTLRCSPISGHKSVSWYQQVLGQGPQFIFQYYEKEERGRGNFPDRFSARQFPNYSSELNVNALLLGDSALYLCASSSDRGLSQVEAFFGQGTRLTVV.

This clone was seen a handful of times. V gene TRBV6-1 combines with J gene TRBJ1-1; D is undetermined. CDR1 is MNHNS, CDR2 SASEGT, per germline. Trimming took 3 bases from V and 1 from J, leaving 12 bases between them. The CDR3 extends over 15 amino acids. CDR3 in DNA: TGTGCCAGCAGTGAGCCCTTTTCGGGGAACACTGAAGCTTTCTTT. Protein product: CASSEPFSGNTEAFF.

The chain joins TRBV5-1 to TRBJ1-5; the match to TRBD1 covers 8 bases. This CDR3 region has 14 residues. Trimming at V came to 4 bases and at J to 6 bases, leaving 6 bases not matched to a gene. The germline gives CDR1 SGHRS, CDR2 YFSETQ. The chain's CDR3 is CASSPGQGGQPQHF. The CDR3 coding sequence is TGCGCCAGCAGCCCCGGACAGGGAGGTCAGCCCCAGCATTTT.

The chain is built from TRBV19 and TRBJ1-1; D possibly corresponds to TRBD1 (6 bases). Germline CDR1 LNHDA, CDR2 SQIVND (reference sequence). The CDR3 runs 15 residues. Trimming stripped 7 bases from V and 0 bases from J, with 15 bases between. CDR3 loop: CASTQRGRMNTEAFF. In DNA form, the CDR3 reads TGTGCCAGTACTCAGCGGGGGCGCATGAACACTGAAGCTTTCTTT.

This clone has just a few counts. V gene TRBV14 combines with J gene TRBJ1-2; 8 nucleotides line up with TRBD1. The germline V gene encodes CDR1 SGHDN and CDR2 FVKESK. V was clipped by 0 bases and J by 9 bases; unmatched bases: 12. The CDR3 is made up of 16 amino acids. CDR3 bases: TGTGCCAGCAGCCAAGAAGTGAGGACAGGGTTGAATCGCTACACCTTC. Translated: CASSQEVRTGLNRYTF.

The chain uses TRBV6-5 and TRBJ1-2; D gene ambiguous. The CDR3 is made up of 13 amino acids. Between the trimmed V and J ends, which lost 6 bases and 4 bases, there was a span of 12 bases. Germline V CDR1 and CDR2: MNHEY, SVGAGI. The CDR3 nucleotides read TGTGCCAGCAGCCCGACGGACTTCTATGGCTACACCTTC. Translating gives CASSPTDFYGYTF.

This clone was detected a few times. The chain carries TRBV7-9 and TRBJ2-7, with TRBD2 identical over 7 bases. The CDR3 totals 16 residues. J lost 0 bases, V lost 3 bases, and 8 bases had no gene match. The germline V gene has CDR1 SEHNR and CDR2 FQNEAQ (reference sequence). CDR3 in DNA: TGTGCCAGCAGCTTTTCGGCGGGGGAGAGCTCCTACGAGCAGTACTTC. This encodes CASSFSAGESSYEQYF.

V gene TRBV6-1 combines with J gene TRBJ2-1; 9 bases match TRBD1. With V trimmed by 2 bases and J by 8 bases, 7 bases remained unmatched. Germline V gives CDR1 MNHNS, CDR2 SASEGT. The CDR3 loop spans 15 amino acids. This chain's CDR3 is CASSEMGQGFDEQFF. CDR3 nucleotides: TGTGCCAGCAGTGAAATGGGACAGGGTTTCGATGAGCAGTTCTTC.

This clone was detected a few times. The chain uses TRBV7-9 and TRBJ1-4; D uncertain. V lost 5 bases, J lost 3 bases, and 4 bases lay in between. The V gene's germline CDR1 is SEHNR and CDR2 FQNEAQ (reference sequence). This CDR3 comprises 12 residues. CDR3 amino acids: CASSRANEKLFF. The CDR3 nucleotides read TGTGCCAGCAGCCGGGCTAATGAAAAACTGTTTTTT.

The chain is built from TRBV6-4 and TRBJ2-1, with a possible D match to TRBD2 (5 bases). V shed 6 bases and J shed 1 base, with 7 bases lying between them. From germline, CDR1 is MRHNA and CDR2 SNTAGT. CDR3 length: 13 amino acids. The CDR3 DNA reads as TGTGCCAGCAGCCCGGGGTCCTACAATGAGCAGTTCTTC. Translated, it gives CASSPGSYNEQFF.

The J gene is TRBJ2-2, the V gene TRBV27; no definite D call. V lost 1 base and J 1 base, leaving 4 bases between the germline ends. The CDR3 totals 14 residues. Germline V CDR1 and CDR2: MNHEY, SMNVEV (reference sequence). CDR3 in DNA: TGTGCCAGCAGTTTATGGCAGAACACCGGGGAGCTGTTTTTT. The encoded protein is CASSLWQNTGELFF.

Only a few counts were recorded for this clone. The rearrangement joins TRBV2 to TRBJ2-5; tentatively, D is TRBD1 (6 bases). Deletions cut 6 bases from V and 5 bases from J, with 13 bases between. CDR1 is SNHLY and CDR2 is FYNNEI in the germline V gene. CDR3 length equals 13 residues. CDR3 loop: CASRIQGRETQYF. The CDR3 DNA sequence: TGTGCCAGCAGGATACAGGGTCGGGAGACCCAGTACTTC.

The chain recombines TRBV15 with TRBJ1-5; 10 bases are shared with TRBD1. The CDR3 loop spans 13 amino acids. V was clipped by 7 bases and J by 7 bases; unmatched bases: 4. Germline-derived CDR1 and CDR2 are LNHNV and YYDKDF (reference sequence). CDR3 sequence: CATTMGQGQPQHF. CDR3 DNA sequence: TGTGCCACCACCATGGGACAGGGGCAGCCCCAGCATTTT.

The V and J genes are TRBV5-1 and TRBJ2-7; D is perhaps TRBD2 (6 bases). V was pared by 0 bases and J by 4 bases, with 14 bases between. Germline values: CDR1 SGHRS, CDR2 YFSETQ. The CDR3 spans 15 residues. CDR3 sequence: CASSLAAGREYEQYF. Here the CDR3 DNA reads TGCGCCAGCAGCTTGGCCGCGGGGCGCGAGTACGAGCAGTACTTC.

The chain combines TRBV5-1 with TRBJ2-7, with TRBD2 as a possible D gene (5 bases). The CDR3 loop spans 14 amino acids. Deletions cut 0 bases from V and 0 bases from J, with 7 bases between. CDR1 and CDR2 from the germline V gene are SGHRS and YFSETQ. In DNA, the CDR3 is TGCGCCAGCAGCTTGGCCGGGAACTCCTACGAGCAGTACTTC. Translating gives CASSLAGNSYEQYF.